This TCR beta chain derives from a study of cytotoxic CD8 clonotypes in ibrutinib-treated CLL. Turning to the study itself: Sequencing produced an average of about 260,000 productive templates and tens of thousands of productive rearrangements per sample. Study-wide points: The clonality went up when patients responded to ibrutinib and dropped back toward baseline at progression.

To note about this clone: The antigen remains undetermined.

Per germline, CDR1 SGDLS and CDR2 YYNGEE. Trimming pared 0 bases from V and 2 bases from J, leaving 17 bases between. The CDR3 has 17 amino acids. Libraries of TCR beta were made from 1.5 to 2.5 micrograms of genomic DNA that came from cryopreserved PBMCs. Targeted sequencing depth ranged from 1 in 200,000 to 1 in 1 million T cells. Profiling relied on immunoSEQ multiplex PCR, and the TCRdb table lists in-frame clones only, not all of them. The table lists 250,000 to 350,000 clones, more than 70% of them singletons. This chain uses TRBV9 with TRBJ2-5, with a tentative D call TRBD2 (7 bases). This specimen was PBMCs, taken at disease progression, from a patient treated with ibrutinib. The sequence was obtained from a human donor with chronic lymphocytic leukemia. The CDR3 DNA follows: TGTGCCAGCAGCGTAGGGGCCGGGGGGCGCCGTCAAGAGACCCAGTACTTC. Protein sequence: CASSVGAGGRRQETQYF.